Listed here are 3 T cell receptor beta chains from one sample, sequenced in a study of identifying expanded T cells in peripheral blood. Measured with immunoSEQ multiplex PCR; TCRdb has only the in-frame clones, and not every one. The sample yields around 95,000 clones, 80% to 90% seen once. Sequencing input: blood. The receptors originated from a person aged 18 to 75 in good health.

The V gene is TRBV18, the J gene TRBJ2-3; perhaps TRBD2 as D (5 bases). Trimming took 3 bases from V and 2 from J, leaving 12 bases between them. CDR3 length: 15 residues. Germline V CDR1 and CDR2: KGHSH, LQKENI. The CDR3 nucleotides read TGTGCCAGCTCACCCGCTAGCCCCTCCACAGATACGCAGTATTTT. This codes for CASSPASPSTDTQYF.

The chain recombines TRBV2 with TRBJ2-5; 7 nucleotides agree with TRBD2. With V trimmed by 7 bases and J by 4 bases, 3 bases remained unmatched. CDR3 length equals 12 residues. The germline CDR1 and CDR2 sequences are SNHLY and FYNNEI. CDR3 in amino acids: CASKLAGETQYF. DNA of the CDR3: TGTGCCAGCAAATTAGCGGGAGAGACCCAGTACTTC.

The CDR3 region has the DNA TGTGCCAGCAGCCCACTCGGGACTAGCGGGAGTAATAATGAGCAGTTCTTC. Amino acid sequence: CASSPLGTSGSNNEQFF. The rearrangement links TRBV7-9 to TRBJ2-1; 14 bases are shared with TRBD2. CDR3 length: 17 residues. Germline CDR1 reads SEHNR; CDR2 reads FQNEAQ (reference sequence). With V trimmed by 5 bases and J by 7 bases, 10 bases remained unmatched.